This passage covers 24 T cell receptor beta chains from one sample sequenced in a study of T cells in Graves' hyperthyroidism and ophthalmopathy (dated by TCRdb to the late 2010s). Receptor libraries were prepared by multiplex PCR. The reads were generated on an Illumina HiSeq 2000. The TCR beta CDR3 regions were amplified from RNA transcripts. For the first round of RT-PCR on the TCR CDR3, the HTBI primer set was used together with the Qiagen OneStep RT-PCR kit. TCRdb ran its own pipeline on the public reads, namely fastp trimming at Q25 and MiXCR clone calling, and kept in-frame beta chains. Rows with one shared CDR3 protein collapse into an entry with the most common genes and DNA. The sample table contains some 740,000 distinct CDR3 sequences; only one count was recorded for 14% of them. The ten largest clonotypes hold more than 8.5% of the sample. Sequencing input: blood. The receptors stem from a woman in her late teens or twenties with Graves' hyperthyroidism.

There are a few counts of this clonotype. CDR3 sequence: CASGREGFEKLFF. The CDR3 DNA follows: TGTGCCAGCGGTCGGGAAGGGTTTGAAAAACTGTTTTTT. The V call is TRBV6-1, the J call TRBJ1-4; D is uncertain. The CDR3 covers 13 residues. Trimming took off 8 bases at V and 7 bases at J, with 14 bases between the two ends. Germline CDR1 MNHNS, CDR2 SASEGT.

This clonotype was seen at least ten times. The CDR3 DNA is TGTGCCAGCAGCTTACAAGTAGGGGGCACAGATACGCAGTATTTT. This encodes CASSLQVGGTDTQYF. The chain recombines TRBV7-2 with TRBJ2-3; a weak D match, TRBD1 (5 bases). The V end was cut by 2 bases, the J end by 1 base, with 10 bases between. CDR1 is SGHTA, CDR2 FQGNSA, per germline. The CDR3 has 15 amino acids.

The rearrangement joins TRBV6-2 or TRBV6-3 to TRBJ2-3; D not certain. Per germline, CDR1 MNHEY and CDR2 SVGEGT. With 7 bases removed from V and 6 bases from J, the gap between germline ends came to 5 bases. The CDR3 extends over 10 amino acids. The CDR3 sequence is CASIGDTQYF. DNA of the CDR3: TGTGCCAGCATAGGGGATACGCAGTATTTT.

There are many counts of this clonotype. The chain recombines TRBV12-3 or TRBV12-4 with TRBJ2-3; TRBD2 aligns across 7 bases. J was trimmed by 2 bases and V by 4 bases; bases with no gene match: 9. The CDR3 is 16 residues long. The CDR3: CASSSNPTSYTDTQYF. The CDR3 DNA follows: TGTGCCAGCAGTTCGAACCCGACTAGCTACACAGATACGCAGTATTTT.

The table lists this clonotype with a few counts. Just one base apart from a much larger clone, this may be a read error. The CDR3 loop reads CAGSPRVKRSSTDTQYF. DNA for the CDR3: TGTGCCGGCAGTCCAAGAGTGAAGAGGTCTAGCACAGATACGCAGTATTTT. The rearrangement uses TRBV28 and TRBJ2-3; no clear D. The CDR3 sequence is 17 residues long. Germline values: CDR1 MDHEN, CDR2 SYDVKM.

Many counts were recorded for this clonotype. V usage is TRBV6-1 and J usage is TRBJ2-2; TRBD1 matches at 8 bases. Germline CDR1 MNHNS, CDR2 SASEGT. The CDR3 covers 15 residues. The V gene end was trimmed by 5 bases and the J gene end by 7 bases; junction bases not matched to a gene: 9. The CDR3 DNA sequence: TGTGCCAGCAGTTTAACCGGGACAGGTGTCGGGGAGCTGTTTTTT. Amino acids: CASSLTGTGVGELFF.

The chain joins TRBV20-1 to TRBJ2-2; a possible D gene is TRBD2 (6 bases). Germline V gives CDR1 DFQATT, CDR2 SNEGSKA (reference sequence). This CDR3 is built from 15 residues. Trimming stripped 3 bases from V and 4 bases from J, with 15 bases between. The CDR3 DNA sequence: TGCAGTGCTAGGTTGGCGGGACGGAGCACCGGGGAGCTGTTTTTT. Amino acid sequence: CSARLAGRSTGELFF.

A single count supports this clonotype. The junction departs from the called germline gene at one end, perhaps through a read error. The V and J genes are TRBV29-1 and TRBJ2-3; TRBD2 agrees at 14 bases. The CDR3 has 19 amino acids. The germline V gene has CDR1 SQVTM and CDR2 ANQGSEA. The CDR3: CSVEEGSGLAGAWTDAQYF. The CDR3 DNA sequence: TGCAGCGTTGAGGAGGGGTCGGGACTAGCGGGAGCGTGGACAGATGCGCAGTATTTT.

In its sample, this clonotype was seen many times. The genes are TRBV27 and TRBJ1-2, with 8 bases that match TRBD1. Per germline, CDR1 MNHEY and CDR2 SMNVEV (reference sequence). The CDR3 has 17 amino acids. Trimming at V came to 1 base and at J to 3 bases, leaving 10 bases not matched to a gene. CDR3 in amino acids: CASSLYSPGGFDYGYTF. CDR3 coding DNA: TGTGCCAGCAGTTTATATTCGCCAGGGGGCTTCGACTATGGCTACACCTTC.

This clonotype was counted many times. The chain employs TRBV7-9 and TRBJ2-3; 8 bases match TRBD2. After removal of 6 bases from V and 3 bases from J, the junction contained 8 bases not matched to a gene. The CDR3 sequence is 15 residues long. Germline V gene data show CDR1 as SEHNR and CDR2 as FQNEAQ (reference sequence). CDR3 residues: CASSYSGKKTDTQYF. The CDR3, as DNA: TGTGCCAGCAGTTATAGCGGGAAGAAAACAGATACGCAGTATTTT.

The CDR3 loop is CASSYDFSGANVLTF. CDR3 sequence (DNA): TGTGCCAGCAGTTACGACTTCTCTGGGGCCAACGTCCTGACTTTC. This chain uses TRBV6-5 with TRBJ2-6, with D unclear. Per the germline V gene, CDR1 is MNHEY and CDR2 is SVGAGI. V lost 2 bases, J lost 0 bases, and 5 bases lay in between. This CDR3 spans 15 amino acids.

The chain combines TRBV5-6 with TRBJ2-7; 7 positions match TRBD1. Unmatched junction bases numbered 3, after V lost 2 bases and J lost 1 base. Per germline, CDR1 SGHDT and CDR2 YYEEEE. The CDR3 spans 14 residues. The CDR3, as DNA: TGTGCCAGCAGCTTTCCGGGACAGTCCTACGAGCAGTACTTC. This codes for CASSFPGQSYEQYF.

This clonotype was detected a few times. CDR3 in amino acids: CASSSPRSGANVLTF. The CDR3 DNA reads TGTGCCAGCAGCTCGCCGAGATCTGGGGCCAACGTCCTGACTTTC. This chain connects TRBV6-1 to TRBJ2-6; D call uncertain. The CDR3 covers 15 residues. Germline assignment: CDR1 MNHNS and CDR2 SASEGT. V was shortened by 6 bases and J by 1 base, with 10 bases between the two germline ends.

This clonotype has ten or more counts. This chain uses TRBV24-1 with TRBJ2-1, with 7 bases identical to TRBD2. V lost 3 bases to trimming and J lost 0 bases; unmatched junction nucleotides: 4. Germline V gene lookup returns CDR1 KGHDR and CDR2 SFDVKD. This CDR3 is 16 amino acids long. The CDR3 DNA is TGTGCCACCAGTGATACCAGGGAGGGCTCCTACAATGAGCAGTTCTTC. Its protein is CATSDTREGSYNEQFF.

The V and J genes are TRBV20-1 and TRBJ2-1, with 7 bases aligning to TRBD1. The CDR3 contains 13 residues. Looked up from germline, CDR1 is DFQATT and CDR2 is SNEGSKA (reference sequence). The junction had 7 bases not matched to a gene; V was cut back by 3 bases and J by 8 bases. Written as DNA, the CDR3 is TGCAGTGCTAGGTCGGGACAGTATTATGAGCAGTTCTTC. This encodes CSARSGQYYEQFF.

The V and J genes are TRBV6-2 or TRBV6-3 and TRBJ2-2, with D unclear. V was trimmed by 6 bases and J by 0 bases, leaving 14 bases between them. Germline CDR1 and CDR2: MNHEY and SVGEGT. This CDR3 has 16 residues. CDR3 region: CASSPPYPPNTGELFF. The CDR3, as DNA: TGTGCCAGCAGCCCCCCTTACCCTCCGAACACCGGGGAGCTGTTTTTT.

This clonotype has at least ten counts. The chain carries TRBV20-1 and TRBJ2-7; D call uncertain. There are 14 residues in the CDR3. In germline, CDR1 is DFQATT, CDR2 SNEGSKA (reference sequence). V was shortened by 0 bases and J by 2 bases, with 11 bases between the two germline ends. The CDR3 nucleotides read TGCAGTGCTAGAGAGACGCTTCCGACCTACGAGCAGTACTTC. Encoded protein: CSARETLPTYEQYF.

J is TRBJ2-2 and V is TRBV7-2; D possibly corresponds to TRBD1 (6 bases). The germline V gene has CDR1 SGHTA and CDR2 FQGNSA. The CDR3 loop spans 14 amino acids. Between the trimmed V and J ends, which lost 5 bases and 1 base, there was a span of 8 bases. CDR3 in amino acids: CASSQTGNTGELFF. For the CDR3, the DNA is TGTGCCAGCAGCCAGACAGGGAACACCGGGGAGCTGTTTTTT.

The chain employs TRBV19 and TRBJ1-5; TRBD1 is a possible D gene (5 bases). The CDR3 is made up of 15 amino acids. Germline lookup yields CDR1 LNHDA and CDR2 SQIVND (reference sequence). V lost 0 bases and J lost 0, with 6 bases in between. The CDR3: CASSIDGGSNQPQHF. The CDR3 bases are TGTGCCAGTAGTATAGATGGGGGTAGCAATCAGCCCCAGCATTTT.

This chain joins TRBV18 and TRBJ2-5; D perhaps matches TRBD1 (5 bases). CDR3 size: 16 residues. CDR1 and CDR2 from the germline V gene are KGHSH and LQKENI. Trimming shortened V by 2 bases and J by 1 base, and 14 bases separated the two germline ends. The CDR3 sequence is CASSPGHDSFQETQYF. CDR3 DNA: TGTGCCAGCTCACCAGGCCATGACAGTTTCCAAGAGACCCAGTACTTC.

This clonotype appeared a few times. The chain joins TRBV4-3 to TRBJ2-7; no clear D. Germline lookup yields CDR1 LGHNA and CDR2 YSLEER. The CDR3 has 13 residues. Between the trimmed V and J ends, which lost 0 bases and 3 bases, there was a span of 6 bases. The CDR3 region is CASSQDSGYEQYF. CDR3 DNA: TGCGCCAGCAGCCAAGATAGTGGCTACGAGCAGTACTTC.

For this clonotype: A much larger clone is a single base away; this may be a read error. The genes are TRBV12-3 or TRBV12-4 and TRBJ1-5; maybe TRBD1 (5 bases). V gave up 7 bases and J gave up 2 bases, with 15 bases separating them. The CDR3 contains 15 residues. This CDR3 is CASNLLGGGNQPQHF. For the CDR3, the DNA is TGTGCCAGCAACCTTCTGGGGGGTGGCAATCAGCCCCAGCATTTT.

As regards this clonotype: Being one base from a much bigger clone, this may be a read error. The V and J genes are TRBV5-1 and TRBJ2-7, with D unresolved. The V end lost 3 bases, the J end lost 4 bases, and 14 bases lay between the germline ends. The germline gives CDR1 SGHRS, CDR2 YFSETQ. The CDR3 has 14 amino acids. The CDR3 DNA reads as TGCGCCAGCAGCTCGTATGGCGGTAAATACGAGCAGTACTTC. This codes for CASSSYGGKYEQYF. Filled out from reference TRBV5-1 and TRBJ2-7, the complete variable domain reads KAGVTQTPRYLIKTRGQQVTLSCSPISGHRSVSWYQQTPGQGLQFLFEYFSETQRNKGNFPGRFSGRQFSNSRSEMNVSTLELGDSALYLCASSSYGGKYEQYFGPGTRLTVT.

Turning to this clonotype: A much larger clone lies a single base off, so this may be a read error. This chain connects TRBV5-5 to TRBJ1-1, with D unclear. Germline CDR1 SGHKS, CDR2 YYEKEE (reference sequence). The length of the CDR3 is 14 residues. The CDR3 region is CASSLGPVNTGAFF. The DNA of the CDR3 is TGTGCCAGCAGCTTGGGGCCGGTGAACACTGGAGCTTTCTTT.